This is a list of T cell receptor beta chains from one sample in a study of identical twins. TCRdb re-called the 5' RACE reads with MiXCR, one entry per CDR3 protein. Of about 460,000 distinct CDR3 sequences listed, approximately 15% are singletons. A further study also used this sample, focusing on yellow fever vaccine responses in identical twins.

Sequenced sample: CD4+ T cells sorted from blood. Receptors were obtained from a woman in her late teens or twenties in good health. CDR3s include the opening cysteine and the closing phenylalanine or tryptophan. A D gene is named only where the DNA matches it firmly. Expanded clones get a size class; other rows say once, few or many, or leave the size out.

size	V	J	D	DNA	CDR3
-	TRBV29-1	TRBJ2-1	-	TGCAGCGTTGAAAGGGGTCGCGACAATGAGCAGTTCTTC	CSVERGRDNEQFF
-	TRBV10-2	TRBJ2-1	TRBD2	TGCGCCAGCAGCGTACTAGCGGGGTCCTACAATGAGCAGTTCTTC	CASSVLAGSYNEQFF
-	TRBV7-2	TRBJ2-2	-	TGTGCCAGCGGGCCCAGAAAGCAGAGCACCGGGGAGCTGTTTTTT	CASGPRKQSTGELFF
few	TRBV3-1	TRBJ1-2	-	TGTGCCAGCAGCCAGAACGTATATGGCTACACCTTC	CASSQNVYGYTF
-	TRBV5-6	TRBJ2-3	TRBD2	TGTGCCAGCAGGCTAATGCGGGGGATGGGCACAGATACGCAGTATTTT	CASRLMRGMGTDTQYF
few	TRBV29-1	TRBJ2-1	-	TGCAGCGTTGAGACGACCCTAGGCAGCTCCTACAATGAGCAGTTCTTC	CSVETTLGSSYNEQFF
-	TRBV12-3/TRBV12-4	TRBJ2-1	TRBD2	TGTGCCAGCAGCCTACTAGCGGGAGGGCCGTTGAATGAGCAGTTCTTC	CASSLLAGGPLNEQFF
-	TRBV20-1	TRBJ1-6	-	TGCAGTGCTGTGGAGGGGATTCCCCTCCACTTT	CSAVEGIPLHF
few	TRBV2	TRBJ1-1	TRBD1	TGTGCCAGCAGGCGAACAGGGGACACTGAAGCTTTCTTT	CASRRTGDTEAFF
few	TRBV20-1	TRBJ1-2	-	TGCAGTGCAACATACAGGGAGAGACGCTATGGCTACACCTTC	CSATYRERRYGYTF
-	TRBV5-1	TRBJ2-3	TRBD1	TGCGCCAGCAGCTTCCCGGGACAGGTTCTAGATACGCAGTATTTT	CASSFPGQVLDTQYF
few	TRBV3-1	TRBJ2-7	TRBD2	TGTGCCAGCAGCCAAGACCCACTAGCGGGTACCTACGAGCAGTACTTC	CASSQDPLAGTYEQYF
many	TRBV20-1	TRBJ1-1	-	TGCAGTGCTAGAGGGCCACAGGGTTCGGACACTGAAGCTTTCTTT	CSARGPQGSDTEAFF
many	TRBV3-1	TRBJ2-1	TRBD1	TGTGCCAGCAGCCCCGACAGGGTAGAGGTCACTGAGCAGTTCTTC	CASSPDRVEVTEQFF
few	TRBV20-1	TRBJ2-7	-	TGCAGTGCTAGGGGTCCCGAATACGAGCAGTACTTC	CSARGPEYEQYF
few	TRBV20-1	TRBJ2-1	TRBD2	TGCAGTGCTAGTCCCAGCGGGGGGTCCATATACAATGAGCAGTTCTTC	CSASPSGGSIYNEQFF
few	TRBV27	TRBJ2-7	TRBD1	TGTGCCAGCAGATACTCGGGACAGGGTAGAGACGAGCAGTACTTC	CASRYSGQGRDEQYF
-	TRBV11-2	TRBJ2-1	TRBD2	TGTGCCAGCAGCTTAGGTATAAGAGGACTAGTAGCGGGAGGGAGCGACAGTGAGCAGTTCTTC	CASSLGIRGLVAGGSDSEQFF
few	TRBV2	TRBJ2-1	-	TGTGCCAGCAGGTACTATGAGCAGTTCTTC	CASRYYEQFF
many	TRBV5-1	TRBJ2-2	-	TGCGCCAGCAGCTTTCGGGCGAGAGCTAACACCGGGGAGCTGTTTTTT	CASSFRARANTGELFF
many	TRBV12-3/TRBV12-4	TRBJ2-2	-	TGTGCCAGCAGTTTCGAAGGAGGCGGGGAGCTGTTTTTT	CASSFEGGGELFF
-	TRBV6-1	TRBJ2-3	-	TGTGCCAGCAAAGAACGAGGAAGGAAAGGAGATACGCAGTATTTT	CASKERGRKGDTQYF
few	TRBV5-1	TRBJ2-1	-	TGCGCCAGCAGCTTGGGCATGGGGACTGAGCAGTTCTTC	CASSLGMGTEQFF
-	TRBV18	TRBJ2-3	-	TGTGCCAGCTCACGAACGGGAATGGCAGATACGCAGTATTTT	CASSRTGMADTQYF
few	TRBV2	TRBJ2-1	-	TGTGCCAGCAGCGGACAGCCCTACAATGAGCAGTTCTTC	CASSGQPYNEQFF
-	TRBV3-1	TRBJ2-3	-	TGTGCCAGCAGCAAAAGACAGGTCAGCACAGATACGCAGTATTTT	CASSKRQVSTDTQYF
-	TRBV9	TRBJ2-1	-	TGTGCCAGCAGCGTAGCCCCGGTCCGGGGGAATGAGCAGTTCTTC	CASSVAPVRGNEQFF
-	TRBV28	TRBJ2-2	-	TGTGCCAGCAGTCAGGGGCTACCGAACACCGGGGAGCTGTTTTTT	CASSQGLPNTGELFF
few	TRBV7-9	TRBJ2-1	-	TGTGCCAGCAGCTCCAGGGGCCATCGAGGAGAAAATGAGCAGTTCTTC	CASSSRGHRGENEQFF